This is a list of T cell receptor beta chains from one sample in a study of post-analysis software for immune sequencing data. TCRdb independently ran MiXCR on the PCR reads; one entry per CDR3 protein. The sample shows about 770,000 distinct CDR3 sequences, approximately 44% of them seen only once. Sequencing was carried out using blood. The origin of the receptors is a girl aged 10-17 years with multiple sclerosis. Both conserved end residues are part of each CDR3. D genes are given only for firm matches. The size field is filled for only some rows; it gives once, few, many or a size class.

clone size	V gene	D gene	J gene	CDR3 protein	CDR3 DNA
.	TRBV7-9	TRBD1	TRBJ2-7	CASSFRDRGEQYF	TGTGCCAGCAGCTTCCGGGACAGAGGCGAGCAGTACTTC
.	TRBV7-9	TRBD1	TRBJ1-6	CASSFFADRGFGSPLHF	TGTGCCAGCAGCTTTTTTGCCGACAGGGGTTTCGGATCACCCCTCCACTTT
.	TRBV4-3	.	TRBJ2-1	CASSHDWGNEQFF	TGCGCCAGCAGCCATGATTGGGGGAATGAGCAGTTCTTC
.	TRBV29-1	.	TRBJ2-1	CSVEPGRGGSYNEQFF	TGCAGCGTTGAACCCGGCAGGGGAGGTTCCTACAATGAGCAGTTCTTC
few	TRBV29-1	.	TRBJ1-5	CSVADDSNQPQHF	TGCAGCGTTGCCGATGATAGCAATCAGCCCCAGCATTTT
.	TRBV14	.	TRBJ2-7	CASSQVWAGEQYF	TGTGCCAGCAGCCAAGTATGGGCCGGCGAGCAGTACTTC
.	TRBV10-3	TRBD1	TRBJ1-1	CAIRDAGTGGITEAFF	TGTGCCATCAGGGACGCCGGGACAGGGGGAATCACTGAAGCTTTCTTT
.	TRBV6-6	.	TRBJ1-1	CASSYEERNTEAFF	TGTGCCAGCAGTTACGAGGAGAGGAACACTGAAGCTTTCTTT
.	TRBV6-6	.	TRBJ1-4	CASSSTGPGEKLFF	TGTGCCAGCAGTTCGACGGGACCAGGGGAAAAACTGTTTTTT
few	TRBV2	.	TRBJ2-7	CASRYGRSYEQYF	TGTGCCAGCAGGTACGGACGGTCCTACGAGCAGTACTTC
.	TRBV20-1	TRBD2	TRBJ2-1	CSARSTTSGNPYNEQFF	TGCAGTGCTAGATCCACCACCAGCGGGAACCCCTACAATGAGCAGTTCTTC
.	TRBV20-1	TRBD2	TRBJ2-4	CSAPFAGGGNLSGEQYF	TGCAGTGCCCCCTTCGCGGGGGGCGGGAACCTATCGGGGGAGCAGTACTTC
few	TRBV5-1	.	TRBJ2-5	CASSPVVPPETQYF	TGCGCCAGCAGCCCTGTCGTTCCCCCAGAGACCCAGTACTTC
.	TRBV4-3	.	TRBJ1-2	CASSQDNRQNYGYTF	TGCGCCAGCAGCCAAGATAACCGGCAAAACTATGGCTACACCTTC